The 2 T cell receptor beta chains listed next were all sequenced from one sample in a study of blood T cell repertoires in COVID-19. TCRdb's table, derived via immunoSEQ multiplex PCR, lists solely in-frame clones and lacks some. The table has around 320,000 clones, about 91% seen once. The sequenced sample consisted of peripheral blood. Receptors were obtained from a woman in her twenties or thirties who had recovered from COVID-19.

This sequence joins TRBV20-1 and TRBJ1-1; 10 nucleotides match TRBD1. Per germline, CDR1 DFQATT and CDR2 SNEGSKA (reference sequence). CDR3 length equals 14 residues. J was trimmed by 4 bases and V by 3 bases; bases with no gene match: 5. The CDR3 here is CSASRQGAGTEAFF. The DNA for the CDR3 is TGCAGTGCTAGTCGACAGGGGGCGGGCACTGAAGCTTTCTTT.

In this sample, this clone turned up once. The rearrangement links TRBV30 to TRBJ1-1; 7 nucleotides align to TRBD1. Germline V gene lookup returns CDR1 GTSNPN and CDR2 SVGIG (reference sequence). The CDR3 covers 19 residues. The ends lost 4 bases at V and 0 bases at J; junction bases unmatched: 20. CDR3 sequence (DNA): TGTGCCTGGACCCTAGACAGGGTGCGACCCCGATTAATGAACACTGAAGCTTTCTTT. Encoded protein: CAWTLDRVRPRLMNTEAFF.